The present T cell receptor beta chain was sequenced within a study of cytomegalovirus exposure and HLA in healthy donors. The PCR used 60 Vbeta and 13 Jbeta primers. Assay: immunoSEQ multiplex PCR; the TCRdb copy retains only in-frame clones and omits some. Of 65,000 to 100,000 clones listed, roughly 75% are singletons. The V end was cut by 4 bases, the J end by 3 bases, with 10 bases between. The CDR3 has 14 residues. CDR1 is MDHEN, CDR2 SYDVKM, per germline. The sequenced sample was PBMCs. This chain links TRBV28 with TRBJ1-5, with D tentatively TRBD1 (6 bases). The TCR sequence derives from a man aged 35-49 years in good health and CMV-seronegative. The CDR3 nucleotides read TGTGCCAGCAGTTCGCGGACAGCCAATCAGCCCCAGCATTTT. Amino acid sequence: CASSSRTANQPQHF.